The subject of this entry is one T cell receptor (beta chain). One end of the junction fails to match germline, which may point to a read error. A second PCR of about 7 to 12 cycles used a sample-barcoded 5' primer and a J-beta primer mix. Via MiXCR, TCRdb re-called the 5' RACE reads, giving one row per CDR3 protein. The sample consists of more than 500,000 distinct CDR3 sequences, about 27% of them appearing once. The data derive from a study of blood T cells in healthy people across ages. The CDR3 sequence is 15 residues long. The germline V gene has CDR1 SGHTA and CDR2 FQGNSA. The sample was also reused in another study, on T cells of mothers and their children.

This TCR was sampled from a boy aged 2-15 years in good health. The chain couples TRBV7-2 to TRBJ2-5, with 10 bases fitting TRBD2. Near its end, the DNA agrees better with TRBJ2-1, so the J call may be wrong. Sequenced input: blood. CDR3: CVSSLWAQREGEQFF. The CDR3 nucleotides read TGTGTCAGCAGCCTTTGGGCCCAGCGGGAGGGTGAGCAGTTCTTC.